Here is one T cell receptor (beta chain) with its context. What it binds is not known. The entry originates in a study of CD8 T cells in ankylosing spondylitis. Study results and caveats: Disease-linked clones were CD8+ and relatively rare in peripheral blood. Blood of patients with ankylosing spondylitis appeared to be characterized by a TCR beta motif of several highly homologous variants. In synovial fluid and blood from reactive arthritis, some motif variants were previously reported. Disease-linked clones reportedly showed significant enrichment in matched ankylosing spondylitis synovial fluid.

CDR1 SEHNR and CDR2 FQNEAQ come from the germline V gene (reference sequence). Trimming removed 0 bases at V and 3 bases at J, with 11 bases between. This CDR3 spans 15 amino acids. Libraries for TCR beta were made by quantitative 5'-RACE with molecular barcodes. A single record per CDR3 protein comes from TCRdb applying MiXCR to the 5' RACE reads. The table has about 540,000 distinct CDR3 sequences, roughly 13% seen once. What was sequenced was blood, either unsorted or a sorted T cell fraction (not recorded which). The chain links TRBV7-9 to TRBJ1-2; D may be TRBD1 (5 bases). This clonotype originated in a male donor with ankylosing spondylitis. CDR3 nucleotide sequence: TGTGCCAGCAGCTTAGCGGCAGGGAATGACTATGGCTACACCTTC. Translation: CASSLAAGNDYGYTF.